The 22 T cell receptor beta chains below all came from one sample that was sequenced in a study of patients and donors after allogeneic stem cell transplantation. Each CDR3 protein is one row after TCRdb ran MiXCR on the RT-PCR reads. This sample carries about 960,000 distinct CDR3 sequences, more than 15% of them seen once, and the ten largest clones take 5% to 7.5%. The specimen was blood, either unsorted or a sorted T cell fraction (not recorded which). The source of these receptors is a human donor who was either an allogeneic HSCT recipient or a stem cell or donor lymphocyte infusion donor (not recorded which). It is not recorded whose cells these are; they may come from a transplant donor.

The chain links TRBV10-3 to TRBJ1-4; 9 bases are a match to TRBD1. CDR1 is ENHRY and CDR2 is SYGVKD in the germline V gene. Trimming cost V 5 bases and J 8 bases; bases outside gene matches: 3. The CDR3 is 13 residues long. The CDR3 DNA sequence: TGTGCCATCAGTTGGGACAGGGACGAAAAACTGTTTTTT. This sequence encodes CAISWDRDEKLFF.

The rearrangement uses TRBV6-1 and TRBJ2-3; 7 bases match TRBD2. The J segment lost 2 bases and the V segment lost 5 bases, leaving 10 bases of the junction unmatched. The CDR3 totals 16 residues. Germline CDR1 is MNHNS and CDR2 is SASEGT. CDR3 amino acids: CASSLRGGEITDTQYF. The CDR3 DNA is TGTGCCAGCAGTCTGCGTGGGGGGGAGATCACAGATACGCAGTATTTT.

The J gene is TRBJ2-2, the V gene TRBV5-5; 10 nucleotides agree with TRBD2. The germline V gene encodes CDR1 SGHKS and CDR2 YYEKEE (reference sequence). The CDR3 spans 16 residues. The trim removed 3 bases at V and 7 bases at J, leaving 9 bases unmatched. The CDR3 DNA follows: TGTGCCAGCAGCTCCCAGCGGGGGGGCCCTGGCGGGGAGCTGTTTTTT. Its translation: CASSSQRGGPGGELFF.

Many counts were recorded for this clonotype. The rearrangement links TRBV29-1 to TRBJ1-1; possibly TRBD1 for D (5 bases). This CDR3 comprises 11 residues. V gave up 4 bases and J gave up 5 bases, with 8 bases separating them. Germline CDR1 and CDR2: SQVTM and ANQGSEA. This CDR3 reads CSVGGGTEAFF. The CDR3 nucleotides read TGCAGCGTTGGGGGGGGGACTGAAGCTTTCTTT.

The chain carries TRBV18 and TRBJ1-2; tentatively, D is TRBD1 (6 bases). Germline loops: CDR1 KGHSH, CDR2 LQKENI. V lost 3 bases and J 5 bases, leaving 19 bases between the germline ends. The CDR3 contains 16 residues. CDR3: CASSPLGTPPGYGYTF. The CDR3 nucleotides are TGTGCCAGCTCACCTCTTGGGACACCCCCGGGGTATGGCTACACCTTC.

This clonotype appeared a few times. The chain couples TRBV20-1 to TRBJ1-6, with D possibly TRBD1 on 5 matching bases. The CDR3 covers 15 residues. Germline V lookup: CDR1 DFQATT, CDR2 SNEGSKA (reference sequence). V gave up 5 bases and J gave up 0 bases, with 11 bases separating them. CDR3 protein: CSAWGGGSYNSPLHF. As DNA, the CDR3 is TGCAGTGCTTGGGGGGGGGGCTCCTATAATTCACCCCTCCACTTT.

This clonotype was found many times. The chain links TRBV7-7 to TRBJ2-7; 9 positions match TRBD1. Germline CDR1 SSHAT, CDR2 FNYEAQ (reference sequence). The CDR3 extends over 14 amino acids. V lost 5 bases, J lost 3 bases, and 5 bases stayed unmatched. The CDR3 DNA sequence: TGTGCCAGCAGCACGGGACAGGGTTTCTACGAGCAGTACTTC. Protein sequence: CASSTGQGFYEQYF.

Only a few counts were recorded for this clonotype. This chain links TRBV4-2 with TRBJ1-4; the D is unclear. CDR3 size: 15 residues. In germline, CDR1 is LGHNA, CDR2 YNFKEQ. The V end was cut by 0 bases, the J end by 8 bases, with 13 bases between. CDR3 residues: CASSQDQPLEEKLFF. The CDR3 bases are TGTGCCAGCAGCCAAGATCAACCTCTGGAGGAAAAACTGTTTTTT.

This chain uses TRBV27 with TRBJ1-1; no clear D gene. CDR1 is MNHEY, CDR2 SMNVEV, per germline (reference sequence). CDR3 length: 14 amino acids. V lost 6 bases to trimming and J lost 5 bases, with 16 bases between them. CDR3 nucleotides: TGTGCCAGCAGCTTGGCCCCCTTTGGAACTGAAGCTTTCTTT. It encodes CASSLAPFGTEAFF.

The chain links TRBV2 to TRBJ2-5; 10 bases match TRBD2. The CDR3 covers 15 residues. Germline assignment: CDR1 SNHLY and CDR2 FYNNEI. Losses at the gene ends were 7 bases for V and 4 bases for J; bases not matched to a gene: 9. The CDR3 bases are TGTGCCAGCAAATACAGCGGGGGGGCCCCAGAGACCCAGTACTTC. Translated, it gives CASKYSGGAPETQYF. Variable domain in full (rest from reference TRBV2 and TRBJ2-5): EPEVTQTPSHQVTQMGQEVILRCVPISNHLYFYWYRQILGQKVEFLVSFYNNEISEKSEIFDDQFSVERPDGSNFTLKIRSTKLEDSAMYFCASKYSGGAPETQYFGPGTRLLVL.

This clonotype appeared a few times. The chain is built from TRBV5-1 and TRBJ1-6; a weak D match, TRBD1 (5 bases). Deletions cut 5 bases from V and 7 bases from J, with 16 bases between. This CDR3 region has 15 residues. Germline V gives CDR1 SGHRS, CDR2 YFSETQ. CDR3 in amino acids: CASSYNSGKNSPLHF. Here the CDR3 DNA reads TGCGCCAGCAGTTATAACTCAGGGAAGAATTCACCCCTCCACTTT.

This clonotype was found a few times. The J gene is TRBJ2-2, the V gene TRBV20-1; 7 positions match TRBD2. The V gene's germline CDR1 is DFQATT and CDR2 SNEGSKA (reference sequence). The CDR3 is made up of 15 amino acids. J was trimmed by 5 bases and V by 3 bases; bases with no gene match: 9. The CDR3 here is CSASVGRRGTGELFF. CDR3 in DNA: TGCAGTGCTAGCGTCGGACGGCGGGGGACCGGGGAGCTGTTTTTT.

This clonotype was detected only once. This chain joins TRBV5-1 and TRBJ2-5; 7 positions match TRBD1. The CDR3 has 17 amino acids. With V trimmed by 1 base and J by 2 bases, 11 bases remained unmatched. CDR1 and CDR2 from the germline V gene are SGHRS and YFSETQ. The CDR3 is CASSLRTSAGGQETQYF. In nucleotides, the CDR3 is TGCGCCAGCAGCTTGCGTACCAGCGCAGGGGGTCAAGAGACCCAGTACTTC.

The genes are TRBV20-1 and TRBJ2-3; 8 bases are a match to TRBD2. CDR3 size: 18 residues. Trimming at V came to 3 bases and at J to 4 bases, leaving 18 bases not matched to a gene. CDR1 and CDR2 from the germline V gene are DFQATT and SNEGSKA (reference sequence). Here the CDR3 reads CSASGLVAGLVQADTQYF. CDR3 sequence (DNA): TGCAGTGCTAGCGGTCTGGTAGCGGGACTCGTTCAAGCAGATACGCAGTATTTT.

The V call is TRBV5-1, the J call TRBJ1-1; D not resolved. The CDR3 is 16 amino acids. Germline V CDR1 and CDR2: SGHRS, YFSETQ. V was cut by 0 bases and J by 0 bases, with 12 bases left in between. This CDR3 reads CASSLGGNLMNTEAFF. DNA for the CDR3: TGCGCCAGCAGCTTGGGCGGAAACCTCATGAACACTGAAGCTTTCTTT.

This clonotype has ten or more counts. V is TRBV2 and J is TRBJ2-5; no definite D call. V lost 3 bases and J lost 5, with 7 bases in between. Germline assignment: CDR1 SNHLY and CDR2 FYNNEI. The CDR3 extends over 12 amino acids. The CDR3 sequence is CASSDSGETQYF. CDR3 DNA: TGTGCCAGCAGTGACTCCGGGGAGACCCAGTACTTC.

V usage is TRBV7-2 and J usage is TRBJ1-1; D possibly corresponds to TRBD1 (6 bases). The CDR3 loop spans 14 amino acids. The germline V gene has CDR1 SGHTA and CDR2 FQGNSA. V lost 1 base and J lost 6, with 12 bases in between. The CDR3 reads CASSLVFKGAEAFF. The CDR3 DNA is TGTGCCAGCAGCTTAGTTTTTAAGGGGGCTGAAGCTTTCTTT.

V usage is TRBV9 and J usage is TRBJ2-5; D might be TRBD1 or TRBD2, each matching 6 bases. The germline CDR1 and CDR2 sequences are SGDLS and YYNGEE. This CDR3 has 17 residues. V dropped 0 bases and J dropped 0 bases, with 15 bases sitting between them. CDR3 sequence (DNA): TGTGCCAGCAGCGTAGAGCTGGGGGGCCCGTACCAAGAGACCCAGTACTTC. Amino acid sequence: CASSVELGGPYQETQYF.

The chain has TRBV4-3 and TRBJ2-7; 14 bases agree with TRBD2. The V and J ends lost 3 bases and 2 bases, in that order; junction bases with no gene match: 3. Per germline, CDR1 LGHNA and CDR2 YSLEER. The CDR3 has 16 residues. The CDR3 loop reads CASSQGLAGVPYEQYF. The CDR3 nucleotides read TGCGCCAGCAGCCAGGGACTAGCGGGGGTCCCCTACGAGCAGTACTTC.

This clonotype has more than one count but fewer than ten. The chain is built from TRBV6-5 and TRBJ2-5; D gene ambiguous. Germline CDR1 reads MNHEY; CDR2 reads SVGAGI. The CDR3 is 16 residues long. V was pared by 4 bases and J by 1 base, with 16 bases between. The CDR3 region is CASSSISPSPQETQYF. CDR3 coding DNA: TGTGCCAGCAGTTCCATCTCTCCAAGTCCCCAAGAGACCCAGTACTTC.

This clonotype has a handful of counts. This rearrangement joins TRBV29-1 to TRBJ1-1, with 7 bases lining up with TRBD1. V shed 6 bases and J 4 bases; nucleotides not matched to a gene: 8. This CDR3 contains 13 residues. Germline values: CDR1 SQVTM, CDR2 ANQGSEA. CDR3 protein: CSVPGGEVTEAFF. CDR3 DNA: TGCAGCGTGCCAGGGGGGGAGGTCACTGAAGCTTTCTTT.

This clonotype came up a few times. V is TRBV4-1 and J is TRBJ2-1; D gene unclear. Trimming shortened V by 2 bases and J by 7 bases, and 12 bases separated the two germline ends. The CDR3 contains 14 residues. CDR1 is MGHRA, CDR2 YSYEKL, per germline. For the CDR3, the DNA is TGCGCCAGCAGCCAAATGATGGTTATAAATGAGCAGTTCTTC. This translates into CASSQMMVINEQFF.